This T cell receptor beta chain was captured by sequencing in a study of CD8+ T cells in alopecia areata. Study background: Skin was taken from approximately 6-13-month-old C3H/HeJ graft donors that had spontaneous alopecia and grafted onto approximately 7-10-week-old female C3H/HeJ mice.

The CDR3 extends over 11 amino acids. V lost 4 bases to trimming and J lost 4 bases, with 3 bases between them. Germline V CDR1 and CDR2: NNHDY, SYVADS. Pooled cutaneous lymph node cells were sorted using CD4, CD8alpha, NKG2D, NKG2ACE and other markers. Sequencing used cDNA as its template, made by extracting RNA and reverse transcribing it. Clones were read by immunoSEQ multiplex PCR, and TCRdb kept only the in-frame ones, dropping some. The sample presents around 300,000 clones, none singletons. This clone has just a few counts. The listed genes are named as in mouse. The observed sequence ends 4 residues before the CDR3 terminus, with the missing tail filled in from the germline J gene.

Material: CD4+ T cells sorted from a lymph node. The chain links TRBV13-3 to TRBJ2-1, with no clear D. The TCR comes from a C3H/HeJ mouse with alopecia areata. MHC haplotype here: H2-k. CDR3 region: CASSQYAEQFF. The CDR3 DNA, read in part, is TGTGCCAGCAGTCAGTATGCT.